The 9 T cell receptor beta chains below come from one sample, sequenced in a study of control samples from healthy donors and cancer patients. Generated by immunoSEQ multiplex PCR, the TCRdb table keeps only in-frame clones and is missing some. Of about 150,000 clones in the sample, roughly 94% are singletons; the top ten hold approximately 5.5%. The sample comprised blood. Every receptor here comes from a man aged 40-49 years in good health.

The V gene is TRBV19, the J gene TRBJ2-3; D is ambiguous. V was shortened by 7 bases and J by 0 bases, with 11 bases between the two germline ends. CDR1 LNHDA and CDR2 SQIVND come from the germline V gene (reference sequence). The CDR3 is 14 amino acids. CDR3: CASKESFSTDTQYF. In nucleotides, the CDR3 is TGTGCCAGTAAAGAGAGTTTCAGCACAGATACGCAGTATTTT.

This chain uses TRBV21-1 with TRBJ1-2. TRBV21-1 is a known pseudogene. CDR3 length equals 15 residues. CDR3 DNA sequence: TGTGCCAGCAGCAACGAGGCCGGTACTAACTATGGCTACACCTTC. Its protein product is CASSNEAGTNYGYTF.

The chain is built from TRBV3-1 (or the pseudogene TRBV3-2) and TRBJ2-7; no firm D call. Germline CDR1 and CDR2: LGHDT and YNNKEL (reference sequence). Trimming pared 0 bases from V and 0 bases from J, leaving 9 bases between. The CDR3 has 15 amino acids. The CDR3 sequence is CASSQEVVSSYEQYF. CDR3 coding DNA: TGTGCCAGCAGCCAAGAAGTAGTGAGCTCCTACGAGCAGTACTTC.

V usage is TRBV28 and J usage is TRBJ1-4, with unresolved D. Trimming left V 2 bases short and J 7 bases short, with 8 bases between. CDR1 and CDR2 from the germline V gene are MDHEN and SYDVKM. CDR3 size: 13 residues. The CDR3 DNA follows: TGTGCCAGCAGTTTACCCGTGGTTGAAAAACTGTTTTTT. Translation gives CASSLPVVEKLFF.

V usage is TRBV19 and J usage is TRBJ1-2, with D unresolved. Germline V CDR1 and CDR2: LNHDA, SQIVND (reference sequence). V was shortened by 5 bases and J by 4 bases, with 14 bases between the two germline ends. The length of the CDR3 is 14 residues. The CDR3 reads CASSEVEGSYGYTF. CDR3 sequence (DNA): TGTGCCAGTAGTGAAGTTGAGGGCTCCTATGGCTACACCTTC.

The chain combines TRBV20-1 with TRBJ1-6; D ambiguous. The V gene lost 3 bases and the J gene lost 5 bases, with 11 bases spanning the gap. The length of the CDR3 is 14 residues. Germline V gene sequence: CDR1 DFQATT, CDR2 SNEGSKA (reference sequence). The CDR3 protein is CSASAGTNNSPLHF. The CDR3 nucleotides are TGCAGTGCTAGTGCAGGCACTAATAATTCACCCCTCCACTTT.

The chain has TRBV28 and TRBJ1-5; 7 bases line up with TRBD1. This CDR3 is built from 19 residues. Trimming cost V 7 bases and J 0 bases; bases outside gene matches: 18. Germline V gene data show CDR1 as MDHEN and CDR2 as SYDVKM. The CDR3 DNA reads as TGTGCCAGCAAACCCCGGCCCCTACAGGGGACGTATAGCAATCAGCCCCAGCATTTT. Residues: CASKPRPLQGTYSNQPQHF.

The V and J genes are TRBV28 and TRBJ1-2, with TRBD1 identical over 8 bases. J was trimmed by 7 bases and V by 1 base; bases with no gene match: 11. The CDR3 extends over 16 amino acids. From germline, CDR1 is MDHEN and CDR2 SYDVKM. The CDR3 sequence is CASSLSTTGAGGGYTF. The CDR3 coding sequence is TGTGCCAGCAGTTTATCGACGACAGGGGCAGGTGGTGGCTACACCTTC.

The chain is built from TRBV27 and TRBJ2-7; 7 bases fit TRBD1. Germline V gene data show CDR1 as MNHEY and CDR2 as SMNVEV (reference sequence). This CDR3 is built from 16 residues. The V and J ends lost 3 bases and 3 bases, in that order; junction bases with no gene match: 11. The CDR3 bases are TGTGCCAGCAGTTTCAGATCTTTGCAGGGGGTCTACGAGCAGTACTTC. This sequence encodes CASSFRSLQGVYEQYF.